A single T cell receptor (beta chain) is shown here with its context. Its antigen is undetermined. The CDR3 totals 15 residues. V shed 2 bases and J shed 0 bases, with 10 bases lying between them. Germline V gene data show CDR1 as MGHDK and CDR2 as SYGVNS. These data belong to a study of Ad26.COV2.S vaccination and SARS-CoV-2 variants. For the study at large: A COV1001 Ad26.COV2.S trial-arm participant provided the sample. Overall study findings and caveats: Vaccinated individuals (as opposed to placebo recipients) had higher spike-specific TCR breadth.

Treatment denoted: over 15 received Ad26.COV2.S at low or high dose, single or two shots; about five received placebo; per-sample allocation not given. The samples were gathered on day 63 after the first injection of vaccine or placebo. Measured with immunoSEQ multiplex PCR; TCRdb has only the in-frame clones, and not every one. The table has some 480,000 clones, around nine tenths seen once. The sequence came from a person between 18 and 65 years old who received the Ad26.COV2.S COVID-19 vaccine or a placebo. The sequences come from peripheral blood, collected in a trial of Ad26.COV2.S vaccine versus placebo. The chain recombines TRBV25-1 with TRBJ1-2; D is unresolved. The CDR3 DNA follows: TGTGCCAGCAGTGAACTGGGTCGGACTAACTATGGCTACACCTTC. Translation: CASSELGRTNYGYTF.